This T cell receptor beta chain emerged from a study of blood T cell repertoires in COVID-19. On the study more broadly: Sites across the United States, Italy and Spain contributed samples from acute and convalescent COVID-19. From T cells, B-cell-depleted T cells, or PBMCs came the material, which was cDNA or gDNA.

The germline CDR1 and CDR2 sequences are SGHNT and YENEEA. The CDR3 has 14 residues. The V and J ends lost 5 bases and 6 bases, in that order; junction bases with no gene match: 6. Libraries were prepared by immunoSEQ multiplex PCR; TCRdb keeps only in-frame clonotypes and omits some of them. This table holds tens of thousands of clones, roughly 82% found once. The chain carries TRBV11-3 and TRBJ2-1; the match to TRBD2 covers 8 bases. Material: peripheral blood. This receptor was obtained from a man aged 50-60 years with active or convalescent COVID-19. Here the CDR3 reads CASSQRGGSNEQFF. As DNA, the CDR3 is TGTGCCAGCAGCCAACGGGGGGGTTCCAATGAGCAGTTCTTC.